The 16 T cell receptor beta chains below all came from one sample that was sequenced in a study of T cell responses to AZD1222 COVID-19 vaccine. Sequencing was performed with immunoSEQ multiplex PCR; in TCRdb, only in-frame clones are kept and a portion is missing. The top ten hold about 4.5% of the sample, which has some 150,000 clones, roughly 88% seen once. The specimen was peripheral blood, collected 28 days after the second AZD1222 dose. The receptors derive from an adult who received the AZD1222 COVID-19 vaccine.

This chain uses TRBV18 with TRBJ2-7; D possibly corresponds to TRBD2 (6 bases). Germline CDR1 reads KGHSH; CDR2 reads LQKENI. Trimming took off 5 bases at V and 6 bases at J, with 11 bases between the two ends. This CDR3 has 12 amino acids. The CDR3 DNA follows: TGTGCCAGCTCAGAGCAGGGAGGCGAGCAGTACTTC. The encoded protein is CASSEQGGEQYF.

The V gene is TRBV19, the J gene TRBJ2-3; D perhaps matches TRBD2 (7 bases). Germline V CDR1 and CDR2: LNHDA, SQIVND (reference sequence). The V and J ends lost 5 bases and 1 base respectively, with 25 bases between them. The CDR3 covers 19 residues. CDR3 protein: CASSSGGPWGGPGTDTQYF. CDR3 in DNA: TGTGCCAGTAGTTCCGGGGGGCCATGGGGTGGTCCTGGCACAGATACGCAGTATTTT.

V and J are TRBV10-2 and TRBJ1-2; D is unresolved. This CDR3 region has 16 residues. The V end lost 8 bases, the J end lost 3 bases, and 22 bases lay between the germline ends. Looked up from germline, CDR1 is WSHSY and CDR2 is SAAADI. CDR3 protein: CASQSRRGFTDYGYTF. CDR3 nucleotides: TGCGCCAGCCAATCGAGGCGGGGATTCACTGACTATGGCTACACCTTC.

The CDR3: CASSQGSPGNGYTF. CDR3 in DNA: TGTGCCAGCAGCCAAGGATCCCCCGGGAATGGCTACACCTTC. The chain couples TRBV4-2 to TRBJ1-2, with no clear D. From germline, CDR1 is LGHNA and CDR2 YNFKEQ. This CDR3 has 14 residues. With 1 base removed from V and 6 bases from J, the gap between germline ends came to 12 bases.

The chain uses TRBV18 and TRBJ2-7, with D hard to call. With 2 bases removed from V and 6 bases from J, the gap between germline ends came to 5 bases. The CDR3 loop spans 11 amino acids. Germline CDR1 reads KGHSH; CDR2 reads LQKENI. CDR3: CASSPGTEQYF. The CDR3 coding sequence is TGTGCCAGCTCACCAGGAACCGAGCAGTACTTC.

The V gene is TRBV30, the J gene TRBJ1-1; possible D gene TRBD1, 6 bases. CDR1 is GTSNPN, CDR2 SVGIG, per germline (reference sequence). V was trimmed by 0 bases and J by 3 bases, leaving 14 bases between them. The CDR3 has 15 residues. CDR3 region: CAWSVSRGGYTEAFF. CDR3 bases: TGTGCCTGGAGTGTATCGCGAGGGGGTTACACTGAAGCTTTCTTT.

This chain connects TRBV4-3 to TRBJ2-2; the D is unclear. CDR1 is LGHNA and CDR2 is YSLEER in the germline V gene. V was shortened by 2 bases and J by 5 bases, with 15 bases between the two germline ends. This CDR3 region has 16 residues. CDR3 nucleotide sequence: TGCGCCAGCAGCCAACGCCCGGTGATACTTACCGGGGAGCTGTTTTTT. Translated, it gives CASSQRPVILTGELFF.

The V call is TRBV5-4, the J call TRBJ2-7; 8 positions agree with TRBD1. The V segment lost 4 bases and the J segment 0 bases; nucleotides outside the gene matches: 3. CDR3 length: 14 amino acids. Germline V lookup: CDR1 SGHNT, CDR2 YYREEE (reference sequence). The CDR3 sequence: CASSRTGISYEQYF. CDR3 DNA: TGTGCCAGCAGCAGGACAGGGATCTCCTACGAGCAGTACTTC.

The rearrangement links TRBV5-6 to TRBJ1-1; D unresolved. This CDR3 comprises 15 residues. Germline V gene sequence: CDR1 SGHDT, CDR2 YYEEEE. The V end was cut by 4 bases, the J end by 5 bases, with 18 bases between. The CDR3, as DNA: TGTGCCAGCAGCCCTAGTCTTTATTTTTGGACTGAAGCTTTCTTT. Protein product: CASSPSLYFWTEAFF.

The CDR3 loop reads CASSQDSPGGNTIYF. As DNA, the CDR3 is TGTGCCAGCAGCCAAGATTCGCCAGGGGGAAACACCATATATTTT. The rearrangement links TRBV3-1 (or the pseudogene TRBV3-2) to TRBJ1-3; perhaps TRBD1 as D (5 bases). This CDR3 contains 15 residues. Germline-derived CDR1 and CDR2 are LGHDT and YNNKEL (reference sequence). Trimming shortened V by 0 bases and J by 4 bases, and 10 bases separated the two germline ends.

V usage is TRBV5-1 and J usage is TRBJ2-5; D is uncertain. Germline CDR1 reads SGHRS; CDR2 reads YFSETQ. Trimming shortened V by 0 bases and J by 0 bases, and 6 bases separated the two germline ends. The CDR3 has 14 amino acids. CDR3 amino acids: CASSLVSNQETQYF. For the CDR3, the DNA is TGCGCCAGCAGCTTGGTGTCAAACCAAGAGACCCAGTACTTC. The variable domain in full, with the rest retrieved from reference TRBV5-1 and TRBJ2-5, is KAGVTQTPRYLIKTRGQQVTLSCSPISGHRSVSWYQQTPGQGLQFLFEYFSETQRNKGNFPGRFSGRQFSNSRSEMNVSTLELGDSALYLCASSLVSNQETQYFGPGTRLLVL.

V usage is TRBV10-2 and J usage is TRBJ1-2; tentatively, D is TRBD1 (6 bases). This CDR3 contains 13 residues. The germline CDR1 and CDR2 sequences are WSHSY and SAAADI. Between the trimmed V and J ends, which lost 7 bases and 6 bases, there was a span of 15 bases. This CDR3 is CASTHRGADGYTF. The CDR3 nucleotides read TGCGCCAGCACTCATAGGGGGGCGGATGGCTACACCTTC.

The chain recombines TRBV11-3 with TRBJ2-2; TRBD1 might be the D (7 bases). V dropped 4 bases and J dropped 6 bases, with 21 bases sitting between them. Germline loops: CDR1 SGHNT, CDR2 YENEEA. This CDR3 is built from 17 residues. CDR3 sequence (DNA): TGTGCCAGCAGCTCTCGGGGGACAGCGCGTTCCCCCGGGGAGCTGTTTTTT. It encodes CASSSRGTARSPGELFF.

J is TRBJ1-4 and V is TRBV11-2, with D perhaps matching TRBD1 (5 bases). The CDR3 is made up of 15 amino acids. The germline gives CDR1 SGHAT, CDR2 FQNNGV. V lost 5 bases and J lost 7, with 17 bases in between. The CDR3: CASSPSEGVREKLFF. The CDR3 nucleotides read TGTGCCAGCAGCCCGAGCGAAGGGGTACGTGAAAAACTGTTTTTT.

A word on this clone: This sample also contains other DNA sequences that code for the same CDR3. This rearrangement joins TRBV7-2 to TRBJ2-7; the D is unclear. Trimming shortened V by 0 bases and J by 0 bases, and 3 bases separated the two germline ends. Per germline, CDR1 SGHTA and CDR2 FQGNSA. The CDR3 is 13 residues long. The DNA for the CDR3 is TGTGCCAGCAGCTTAGCGGGCTCCTACGAGCAGTACTTC. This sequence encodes CASSLAGSYEQYF.

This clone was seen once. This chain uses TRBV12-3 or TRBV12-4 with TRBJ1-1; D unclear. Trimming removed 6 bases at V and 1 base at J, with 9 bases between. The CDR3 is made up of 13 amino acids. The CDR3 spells CASRKIRNTEAFF. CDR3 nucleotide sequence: TGTGCCAGCAGAAAGATCCGGAACACTGAAGCTTTCTTT.